This T cell receptor beta chain is drawn from a study of blood T cell repertoires in COVID-19. Study in general: Nucleic acid was either cDNA or gDNA, and it came from T cells, B-cell-depleted T cells, or PBMCs.

Libraries were prepared by immunoSEQ multiplex PCR; TCRdb keeps only in-frame clonotypes and omits some of them. The sample contains more than 150,000 clones, roughly 80% of which appear only once. The CDR3 is 18 amino acids. Germline trimming cut 1 base from V and 3 bases from J; bases unmatched to any gene: 15. Germline CDR1 MDHEN, CDR2 SYDVKM. During active infection, Seattle patients enrolled and were then monitored through disease. The source is an elderly woman with COVID-19, enrolled during active disease. The specimen was peripheral blood. The chain is built from TRBV28 and TRBJ2-7; 7 bases are shared with TRBD2. This CDR3 is CASSLLPLFEREGYEQYF. CDR3 nucleotide sequence: TGTGCCAGCAGTTTATTGCCCCTGTTCGAGCGGGAAGGCTACGAGCAGTACTTC.